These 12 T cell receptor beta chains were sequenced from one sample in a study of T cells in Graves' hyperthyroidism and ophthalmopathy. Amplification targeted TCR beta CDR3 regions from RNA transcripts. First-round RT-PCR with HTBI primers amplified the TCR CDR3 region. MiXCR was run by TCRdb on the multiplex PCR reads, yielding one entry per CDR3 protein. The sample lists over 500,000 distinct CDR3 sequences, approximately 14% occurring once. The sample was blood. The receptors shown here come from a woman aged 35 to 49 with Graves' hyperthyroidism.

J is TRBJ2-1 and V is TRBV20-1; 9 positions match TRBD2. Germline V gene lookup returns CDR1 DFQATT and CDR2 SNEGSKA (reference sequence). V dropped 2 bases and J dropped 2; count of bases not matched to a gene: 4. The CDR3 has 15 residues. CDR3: CSARLAGTPYNEQFF. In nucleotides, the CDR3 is TGCAGTGCTAGACTAGCGGGAACACCCTACAATGAGCAGTTCTTC.

CDR3 sequence (DNA): TGTGCCAGCAGTTCCGCCGAGGGGAGCTCCTATAATTCACCCCTCCACTTT. Its translation is CASSSAEGSSYNSPLHF. The chain joins TRBV28 to TRBJ1-6, with D possibly being TRBD1 (5 bases). Per the germline V gene, CDR1 is MDHEN and CDR2 is SYDVKM. CDR3 length: 17 residues. The germline V and J ends were trimmed by 4 bases and 0 bases, with 13 bases remaining between them.

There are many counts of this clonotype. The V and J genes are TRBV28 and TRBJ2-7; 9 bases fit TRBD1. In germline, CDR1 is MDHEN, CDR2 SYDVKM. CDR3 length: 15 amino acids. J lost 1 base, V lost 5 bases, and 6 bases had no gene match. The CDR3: CASSNRTGDSYEQYF. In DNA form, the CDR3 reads TGTGCCAGCAGTAACCGGACAGGGGATTCCTACGAGCAGTACTTC.

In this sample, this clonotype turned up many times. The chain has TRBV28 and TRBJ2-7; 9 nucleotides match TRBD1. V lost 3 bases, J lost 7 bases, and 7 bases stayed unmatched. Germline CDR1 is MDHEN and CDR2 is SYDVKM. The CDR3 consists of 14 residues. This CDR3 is CASSFHGTGREQYF. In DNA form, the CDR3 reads TGTGCCAGCAGTTTCCATGGGACAGGGCGGGAGCAGTACTTC.

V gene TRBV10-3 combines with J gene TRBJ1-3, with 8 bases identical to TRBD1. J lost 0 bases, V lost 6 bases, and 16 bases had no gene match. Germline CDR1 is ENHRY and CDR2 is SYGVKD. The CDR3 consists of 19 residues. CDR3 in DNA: TGTGCCATCAGGCCCGGGACAGGCGGGGGAATCAGCTCTGGAAACACCATATATTTT. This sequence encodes CAIRPGTGGGISSGNTIYF.

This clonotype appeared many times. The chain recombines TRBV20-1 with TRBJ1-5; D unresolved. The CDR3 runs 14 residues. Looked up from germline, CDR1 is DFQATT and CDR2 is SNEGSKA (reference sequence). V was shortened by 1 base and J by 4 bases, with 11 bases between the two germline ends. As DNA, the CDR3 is TGCAGTGCTAGAGTGAGAACAGAAAATCAGCCCCAGCATTTT. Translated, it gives CSARVRTENQPQHF.

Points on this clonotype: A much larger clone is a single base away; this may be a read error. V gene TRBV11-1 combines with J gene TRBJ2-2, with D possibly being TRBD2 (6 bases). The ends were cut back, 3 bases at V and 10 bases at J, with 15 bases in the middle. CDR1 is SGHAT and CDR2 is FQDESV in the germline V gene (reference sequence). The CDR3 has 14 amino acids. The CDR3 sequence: CASSFLPGVEELFF. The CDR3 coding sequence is TGTGCCAGCAGCTTTCTTCCGGGAGTCGAGGAGCTGTTTTTT.

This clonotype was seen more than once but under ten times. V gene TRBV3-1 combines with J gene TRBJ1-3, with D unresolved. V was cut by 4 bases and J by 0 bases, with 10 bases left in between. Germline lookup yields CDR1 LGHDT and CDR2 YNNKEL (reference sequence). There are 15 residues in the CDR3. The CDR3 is CASSPTERSGNTIYF. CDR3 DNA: TGTGCCAGCAGCCCTACGGAACGCTCTGGAAACACCATATATTTT.

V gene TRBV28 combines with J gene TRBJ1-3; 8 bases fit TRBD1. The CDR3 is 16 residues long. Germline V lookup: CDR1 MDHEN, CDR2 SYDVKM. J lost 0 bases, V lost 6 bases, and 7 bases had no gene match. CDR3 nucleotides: TGTGCCAGCAGCCCCAGGGGGCCGTACTCTGGAAACACCATATATTTT. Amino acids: CASSPRGPYSGNTIYF.

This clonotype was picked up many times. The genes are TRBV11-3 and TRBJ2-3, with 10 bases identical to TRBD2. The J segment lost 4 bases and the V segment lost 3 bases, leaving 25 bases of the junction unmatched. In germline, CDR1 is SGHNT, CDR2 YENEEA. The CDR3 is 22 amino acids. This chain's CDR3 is CASSFQWFRRTEREGGADTQYF. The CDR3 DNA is TGTGCCAGCAGCTTTCAATGGTTTCGCCGGACAGAGCGGGAGGGTGGCGCAGATACGCAGTATTTT.

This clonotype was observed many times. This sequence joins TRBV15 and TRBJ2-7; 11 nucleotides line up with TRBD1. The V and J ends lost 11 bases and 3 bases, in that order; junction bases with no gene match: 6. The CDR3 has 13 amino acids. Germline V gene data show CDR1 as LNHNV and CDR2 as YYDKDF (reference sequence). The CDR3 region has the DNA TGTGCCGCAGGGACAGGGGGTAACTACGAGCAGTACTTC. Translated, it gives CAAGTGGNYEQYF. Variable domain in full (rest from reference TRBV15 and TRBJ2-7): DAMVIQNPRYQVTQFGKPVTLSCSQTLNHNVMYWYQQKSSQAPKLLFHYYDKDFNNEADTPDNFQSRRPNTSFCFLDIRSPGLGDTAMYLCAAGTGGNYEQYFGPGTRLTVT.

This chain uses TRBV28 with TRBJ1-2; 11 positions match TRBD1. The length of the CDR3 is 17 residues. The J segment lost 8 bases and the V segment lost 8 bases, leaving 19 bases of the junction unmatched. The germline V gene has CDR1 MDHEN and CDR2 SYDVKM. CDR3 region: CASGIKTGTGGIWGYTF. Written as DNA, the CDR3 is TGTGCCAGCGGGATAAAGACCGGGACAGGGGGTATATGGGGCTACACCTTC.